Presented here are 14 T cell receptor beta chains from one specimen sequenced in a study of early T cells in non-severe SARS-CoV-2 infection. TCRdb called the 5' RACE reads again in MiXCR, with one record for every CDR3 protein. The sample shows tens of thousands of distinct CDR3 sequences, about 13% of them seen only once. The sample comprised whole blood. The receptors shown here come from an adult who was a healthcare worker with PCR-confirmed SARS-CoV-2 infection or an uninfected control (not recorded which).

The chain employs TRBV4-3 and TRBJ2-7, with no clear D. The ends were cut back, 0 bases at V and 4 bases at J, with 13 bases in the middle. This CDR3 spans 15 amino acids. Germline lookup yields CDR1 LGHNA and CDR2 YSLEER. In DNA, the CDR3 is TGCGCCAGCAGCCAAGAAAGGACGAACCTTTACGAGCAGTACTTC. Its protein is CASSQERTNLYEQYF.

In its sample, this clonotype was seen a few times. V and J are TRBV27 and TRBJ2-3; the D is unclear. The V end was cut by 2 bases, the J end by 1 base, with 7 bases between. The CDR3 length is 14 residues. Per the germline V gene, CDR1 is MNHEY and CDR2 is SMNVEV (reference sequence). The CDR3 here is CASSLGWGTDTQYF. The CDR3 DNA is TGTGCCAGCAGTTTAGGGTGGGGCACAGATACGCAGTATTTT.

The CDR3 nucleotides read TGTGCCAGCAGTAAAACGCGGGGGATGGATACGCAGTATTTT. Its translation is CASSKTRGMDTQYF. This chain connects TRBV28 to TRBJ2-3, with 7 bases matching TRBD2. The CDR3 extends over 14 amino acids. Trimming removed 5 bases from V and 6 bases from J; junction bases left unmatched: 8. Germline assignment: CDR1 MDHEN and CDR2 SYDVKM.

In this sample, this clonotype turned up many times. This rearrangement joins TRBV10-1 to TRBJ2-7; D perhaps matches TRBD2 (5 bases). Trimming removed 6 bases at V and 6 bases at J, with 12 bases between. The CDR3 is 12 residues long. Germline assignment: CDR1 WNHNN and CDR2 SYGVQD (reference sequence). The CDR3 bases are TGCGCCAGCAGCCTTCTGGCGGGCGAGCAGTACTTC. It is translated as CASSLLAGEQYF.

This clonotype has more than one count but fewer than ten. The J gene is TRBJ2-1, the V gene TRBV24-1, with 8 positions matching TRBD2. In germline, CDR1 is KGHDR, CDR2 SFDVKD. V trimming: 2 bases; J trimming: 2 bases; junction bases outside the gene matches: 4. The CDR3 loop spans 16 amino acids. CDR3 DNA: TGTGCCACCAGTGATTCAAGCGGGAGTACCTACAATGAGCAGTTCTTC. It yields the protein CATSDSSGSTYNEQFF.

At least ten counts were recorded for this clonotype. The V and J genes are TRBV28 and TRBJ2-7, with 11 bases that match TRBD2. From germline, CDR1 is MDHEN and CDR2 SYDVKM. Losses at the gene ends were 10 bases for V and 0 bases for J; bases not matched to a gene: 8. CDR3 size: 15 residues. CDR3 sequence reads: CATQTSGASSYEQYF. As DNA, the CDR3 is TGTGCCACTCAGACTAGCGGGGCCAGCTCCTACGAGCAGTACTTC.

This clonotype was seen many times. The DNA for the CDR3 is TGCAGCGTTAATGACAGGCGAGAGACCCAGTACTTC. Protein product: CSVNDRRETQYF. The chain is built from TRBV29-1 and TRBJ2-5; D perhaps matches TRBD1 (6 bases). The CDR3 runs to 12 residues. Germline V CDR1 and CDR2: SQVTM, ANQGSEA. Trimming removed 5 bases from V and 4 bases from J, with 11 bases in between.

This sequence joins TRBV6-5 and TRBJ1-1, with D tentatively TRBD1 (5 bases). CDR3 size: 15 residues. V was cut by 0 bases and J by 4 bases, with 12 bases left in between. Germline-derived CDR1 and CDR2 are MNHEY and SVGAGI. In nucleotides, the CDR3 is TGTGCCAGCAGTTACTCCCAGGGTCGAGGCACTGAAGCTTTCTTT. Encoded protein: CASSYSQGRGTEAFF.

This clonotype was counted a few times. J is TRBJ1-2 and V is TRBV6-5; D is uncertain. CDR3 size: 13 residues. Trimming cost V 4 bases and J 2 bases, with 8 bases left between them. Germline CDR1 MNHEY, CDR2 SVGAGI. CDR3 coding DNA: TGTGCCAGCAGTTTGGGAATAAACTATGGCTACACCTTC. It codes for CASSLGINYGYTF.

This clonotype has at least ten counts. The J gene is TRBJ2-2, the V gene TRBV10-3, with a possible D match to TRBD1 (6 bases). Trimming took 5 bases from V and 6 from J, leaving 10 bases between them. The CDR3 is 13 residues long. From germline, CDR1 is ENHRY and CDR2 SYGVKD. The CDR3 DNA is TGTGCCATCAGTTGGGCAGGGGCCGGGGAGCTGTTTTTT. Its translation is CAISWAGAGELFF.

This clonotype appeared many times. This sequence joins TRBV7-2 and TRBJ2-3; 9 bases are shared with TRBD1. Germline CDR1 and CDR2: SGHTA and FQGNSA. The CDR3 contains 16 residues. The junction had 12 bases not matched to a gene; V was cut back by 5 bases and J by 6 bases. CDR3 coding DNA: TGTGCCAGCAGCCGTTACGACAGGGGGTTATTGGATACGCAGTATTTT. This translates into CASSRYDRGLLDTQYF.

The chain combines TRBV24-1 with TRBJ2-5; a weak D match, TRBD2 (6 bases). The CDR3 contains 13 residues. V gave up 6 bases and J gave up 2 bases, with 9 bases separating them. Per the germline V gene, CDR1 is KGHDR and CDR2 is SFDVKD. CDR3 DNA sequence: TGTGCCACCAGTTTTGGAGGGCAAGAGACCCAGTACTTC. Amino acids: CATSFGGQETQYF.

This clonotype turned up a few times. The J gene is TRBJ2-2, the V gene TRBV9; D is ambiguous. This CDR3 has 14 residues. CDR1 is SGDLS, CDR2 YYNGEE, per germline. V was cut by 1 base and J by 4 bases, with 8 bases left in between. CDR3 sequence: CASSVLDSTGELFF. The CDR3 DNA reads TGTGCCAGCAGCGTATTGGATAGCACCGGGGAGCTGTTTTTT.

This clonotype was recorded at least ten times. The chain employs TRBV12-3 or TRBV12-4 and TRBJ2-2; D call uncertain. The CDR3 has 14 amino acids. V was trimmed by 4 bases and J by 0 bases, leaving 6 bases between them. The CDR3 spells CASSSNPNTGELFF. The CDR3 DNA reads TGTGCCAGCAGTTCCAATCCGAACACCGGGGAGCTGTTTTTT.